A single sample gave rise to the 13 T cell receptor beta chains below, sequenced in a study of blood T cell repertoires in COVID-19. Sequencing used immunoSEQ multiplex PCR; TCRdb keeps in-frame clones, though not all of them. The sample includes around 100,000 clones, 80% to 85% seen only once; the top ten take approximately 7.9%. The sequencing input was peripheral blood. These receptors originate from a man in his 70s with acute or convalescent COVID-19.

This chain links TRBV5-1 with TRBJ1-6, with TRBD1 matching 7 bases. With V trimmed by 4 bases and J by 6 bases, 7 bases remained unmatched. The CDR3 runs 15 residues. Germline CDR1 is SGHRS and CDR2 is YFSETQ. DNA of the CDR3: TGCGCCAGCAGCCTGGGGGACAGTTCTAATTCACCCCTCCACTTT. Amino acids: CASSLGDSSNSPLHF.

The chain has TRBV2 and TRBJ1-1; D might be TRBD1 (6 bases). The V gene's germline CDR1 is SNHLY and CDR2 FYNNEI. This CDR3 comprises 12 residues. Trimming removed 8 bases at V and 5 bases at J, with 12 bases between. In DNA form, the CDR3 reads TGTGCCAGCCATAAACAGGGTACTGAAGCTTTCTTT. Translated: CASHKQGTEAFF.

In this sample, this clone turned up a few times. The rearrangement uses TRBV30 and TRBJ2-3, with D perhaps TRBD2 (5 bases). Germline V gene sequence: CDR1 GTSNPN, CDR2 SVGIG (reference sequence). There are 12 residues in the CDR3. Deletions cut 0 bases from V and 7 bases from J, with 8 bases between. The CDR3 region has the DNA TGTGCCTGGAGTGTACCGGGAAATACGCAGTATTTT. This codes for CAWSVPGNTQYF.

The chain links TRBV5-1 to TRBJ2-3; weak D call: TRBD2 (5 bases). The CDR3 runs 18 residues. V was pared by 0 bases and J by 0 bases, with 17 bases between. Germline V gene lookup returns CDR1 SGHRS and CDR2 YFSETQ. The CDR3, as DNA: TGCGCCAGCAGCTTGGGCTGGAAAGCGGACCTTAGCACAGATACGCAGTATTTT. Its protein is CASSLGWKADLSTDTQYF.

CDR3 residues: CSVGVTGGRQETQYF. The CDR3 coding sequence is TGCAGCGTTGGGGTGACAGGGGGTCGACAAGAGACCCAGTACTTC. The chain has TRBV29-1 and TRBJ2-5; 9 bases match TRBD1. This CDR3 spans 15 amino acids. The junction had 8 bases not matched to a gene; V was cut back by 4 bases and J by 2 bases. Germline-derived CDR1 and CDR2 are SQVTM and ANQGSEA.

The chain carries TRBV28 and TRBJ2-2; tentative D call: TRBD2 (6 bases). The CDR3 has 16 amino acids. The germline V and J ends were trimmed by 5 bases and 4 bases, with 17 bases remaining between them. Germline values: CDR1 MDHEN, CDR2 SYDVKM. The CDR3 region is CASSRRRTRGTGELFF. DNA for the CDR3: TGTGCCAGCAGTCGCCGACGGACGCGGGGCACCGGGGAGCTGTTTTTT.

This rearrangement joins TRBV5-1 to TRBJ2-4; 9 positions match TRBD2. Germline assignment: CDR1 SGHRS and CDR2 YFSETQ. The CDR3 has 15 residues. Unmatched junction bases numbered 5, after V lost 2 bases and J lost 5 bases. The CDR3 DNA is TGCGCCAGCAGCTTTCTAGCGGGGCGACAAAACATTCAGTACTTC. It yields the protein CASSFLAGRQNIQYF. The whole variable domain, remainder taken from reference TRBV5-1 and TRBJ2-4, is KAGVTQTPRYLIKTRGQQVTLSCSPISGHRSVSWYQQTPGQGLQFLFEYFSETQRNKGNFPGRFSGRQFSNSRSEMNVSTLELGDSALYLCASSFLAGRQNIQYFGAGTRLSVL.

This clone ranks as medium-sized. This chain joins TRBV29-1 and TRBJ1-2; 12 bases line up with TRBD1. This CDR3 region has 15 residues. The trim removed 6 bases at V and 5 bases at J, leaving 10 bases unmatched. Germline V gene lookup returns CDR1 SQVTM and CDR2 ANQGSEA. CDR3 in DNA: TGCAGCGTCCTTGGGACAGGGGGCGGCCTATATGGCTACACCTTC. This codes for CSVLGTGGGLYGYTF.

This rearrangement joins TRBV30 to TRBJ2-5; a weak D match, TRBD1 (5 bases). From germline, CDR1 is GTSNPN and CDR2 SVGIG (reference sequence). This CDR3 has 13 amino acids. Trimming removed 4 bases at V and 2 bases at J, with 11 bases between. The CDR3 here is CAWTIRGQETQYF. CDR3 nucleotide sequence: TGTGCCTGGACGATAAGGGGACAAGAGACCCAGTACTTC.

The gene calls are TRBV15 and TRBJ1-5; D not resolved. V was cut by 0 bases and J by 2 bases, with 11 bases left in between. The CDR3 runs 16 residues. Germline CDR1 reads LNHNV; CDR2 reads YYDKDF (reference sequence). The DNA of the CDR3 is TGTGCCACCAGCAGAGAACGGGGAGGTGGCAATCAGCCCCAGCATTTT. It specifies CATSRERGGGNQPQHF.

The chain combines TRBV5-8 with TRBJ2-1; D might be TRBD2 (6 bases). V was clipped by 2 bases and J by 14 bases, with 14 bases between them. CDR1 is SGHTS and CDR2 is YDEGEE in the germline V gene. The CDR3 totals 12 residues. Here the CDR3 DNA reads TGTGCCAGCAGCTTAAGACTAGGGGTTGAGTTCTTC. It yields the protein CASSLRLGVEFF.

This rearrangement joins TRBV28 to TRBJ1-2; the match to TRBD1 covers 7 bases. V shed 4 bases, J shed 3 bases, and the junction held 11 bases outside the gene matches. Germline V gene sequence: CDR1 MDHEN, CDR2 SYDVKM. The CDR3 is 16 amino acids. This CDR3 reads CASSSLGTAGDYGYTF. Written as DNA, the CDR3 is TGTGCCAGCAGTTCCTTAGGGACAGCTGGGGACTATGGCTACACCTTC.

The chain carries TRBV5-4 and TRBJ2-1; D unclear. Looked up from germline, CDR1 is SGHNT and CDR2 is YYREEE (reference sequence). The CDR3 length is 13 residues. With 0 bases removed from V and 4 bases from J, the gap between germline ends came to 5 bases. The CDR3 nucleotides are TGTGCCAGCAGCTTGGCCAGTTACAATGAGCAGTTCTTC. Translation gives CASSLASYNEQFF.